This TCR beta chain was profiled in a study of lymphopenia after photon versus proton radiotherapy. In its sample, this clone was seen a few times. Its antigen remains unidentified. The study, taken as a whole, reports: Proton therapy kept repertoires fairly stable, unlike photons, which gained effector/memory cells. Better survival with proton therapy was suggested as possible, not demonstrated.

V gave up 2 bases and J gave up 2 bases, with 7 bases separating them. The CDR3 consists of 14 residues. Germline V lookup: CDR1 MGHRA, CDR2 YSYEKL. Some clones are missing from TCRdb's copy, which holds only in-frame ones; the method was immunoSEQ multiplex PCR. Among 65,000 to 75,000 clones listed, over 80% were seen once. Sequenced material: peripheral blood, taken from a patient treated with proton-based radiotherapy. The clonotype was recovered from a man at least 80 years old with esophageal cancer. The V and J genes are TRBV4-1 and TRBJ1-5; D is unresolved. CDR3 bases: TGCGCCAGCAGCCAATCCCTCGGCAATCAGCCCCAGCATTTT. This gives the protein CASSQSLGNQPQHF.